Listed below are T cell receptor beta chains from one sample, sequenced in a study of cytomegalovirus exposure and HLA in healthy donors. TCRdb's table, derived via immunoSEQ multiplex PCR, lists solely in-frame clones and lacks some. The profile shows some 200,000 clones, 70% of them singletons. The sample taken for sequencing was PBMCs. All receptors derive from a middle-aged man in good health and CMV-seropositive. Both conserved end residues are part of each CDR3. The D gene is left open where the match is weak. A row's size may be missing; if present it is once, few, many or a size class.

d_call j_call v_call clone_size cdr3_aa cdr3_nt
. TRBJ1-2 TRBV5-1 once CASRTGPLSGYTF TGCGCCAGCAGGACAGGACCCTTAAGTGGCTACACCTTC
TRBD1 TRBJ2-2 TRBV11-2 . CASSPVGTGPTGELFF TGTGCCAGCAGCCCGGTAGGGACAGGCCCCACCGGGGAGCTGTTTTTT
. TRBJ2-1 TRBV11-2 few CASSQISGTDNEQFF TGTGCCAGCAGCCAAATCTCGGGTACCGACAATGAGCAGTTCTTC
TRBD2 TRBJ2-5 TRBV2 . CASSARGGFQETQYF TGTGCCAGCAGCGCCCGCGGGGGGTTCCAAGAGACCCAGTACTTC
TRBD1 TRBJ2-3 TRBV5-1 . CASSLGGQGATDTQYF TGCGCCAGCAGCTTAGGGGGACAGGGGGCAACAGATACGCAGTATTTT
. TRBJ2-7 TRBV28 . CACRGKVYEQYF TGTGCCTGTAGGGGGAAGGTTTACGAGCAGTACTTC
TRBD1 TRBJ2-3 TRBV5-1 once CASSPGQGTKDTQYF TGCGCCAGCAGCCCTGGACAGGGTACTAAGGATACGCAGTATTTT
. TRBJ2-7 TRBV12-5 . CASGLIQGFYEQYF TGTGCTAGTGGTTTAATACAGGGATTTTACGAGCAGTACTTC
TRBD1 TRBJ1-4 TRBV2 . CASQGQGFEKLFF TGTGCCAGCCAGGGACAGGGGTTTGAAAAACTGTTTTTT
TRBD1 TRBJ2-7 TRBV6-6 . CASGDRESSYEQYF TGTGCCAGCGGGGACAGGGAAAGCTCCTACGAGCAGTACTTC
TRBD2 TRBJ2-7 TRBV28 . CASSRGGGGGTYEQYF TGTGCCAGCAGCCGAGGCGGGGGTGGGGGAACCTACGAGCAGTACTTC
TRBD2 TRBJ2-5 TRBV6-8 . CASSPPWGGMETQYF TGTGCCAGCAGCCCGCCCTGGGGGGGTATGGAGACCCAGTACTTC
. TRBJ1-1 TRBV19 . CASSAQGPEAFF TGTGCCAGTAGTGCCCAGGGTCCTGAAGCTTTCTTT
. TRBJ2-7 TRBV6-6 . CASSYRYRDTNYEQYF TGTGCCAGCAGTTACAGATACCGGGACACGAACTACGAGCAGTACTTC
. TRBJ2-6 TRBV7-3 . CASSPRGGTSGANVLTF TGTGCCAGCAGCCCCCGCGGAGGGACCTCTGGGGCCAACGTCCTGACTTTC
. TRBJ2-2 TRBV6-4 . CASSDSVDTGELFF TGTGCCAGCAGTGACTCGGTAGACACCGGGGAGCTGTTTTTT
. TRBJ1-1 TRBV5-1 . CASSRAVSGTLNTEAFF TGCGCCAGCAGCAGGGCGGTTTCCGGGACATTGAACACTGAAGCTTTCTTT
TRBD1 TRBJ1-1 TRBV29-1 . CSARQGVAFF TGCAGCGCACGACAGGGAGTGGCTTTCTTT
. TRBJ1-1 TRBV11-3 . CASSLDGQPDTEAFF TGTGCCAGCAGCTTAGACGGACAGCCGGACACTGAAGCTTTCTTT
TRBD1 TRBJ1-2 TRBV7-2 . CASSLRTGDAYGYTF TGTGCCAGCAGCCTCAGGACAGGGGACGCCTATGGCTACACCTTC
. TRBJ1-5 TRBV6-1 few CASSEGRGNQPQHF TGTGCCAGCAGTGAAGGCCGGGGCAATCAGCCCCAGCATTTT
. TRBJ2-6 TRBV9 . CASSLFWSSGANVLTF TGTGCCAGCAGCCTTTTTTGGAGCTCTGGGGCCAACGTCCTGACTTTC
. TRBJ1-1 TRBV28 few CASSLRLEAFF TGTGCCAGCAGTTTGAGACTTGAAGCTTTCTTT
. TRBJ1-1 TRBV9 . CASSVAINTEAFF TGTGCCAGCAGCGTTGCGATTAACACTGAAGCTTTCTTT